These 10 T cell receptor beta chains share one sample of origin, sequenced in a study of cytomegalovirus exposure and HLA in healthy donors. A multiplex PCR was run with 60 Vbeta primers and 13 Jbeta primers. The method was immunoSEQ multiplex PCR; TCRdb's version includes in-frame clones alone and lacks a portion of them. Among more than 150,000 clones listed, about 80% were seen once. The sequenced sample consisted of PBMCs. Receptors were obtained from a woman between 18 and 30 years old in good health and CMV-seropositive.

The chain links TRBV5-4 to TRBJ2-3; 9 positions agree with TRBD2. CDR3 length: 20 residues. The trim removed 2 bases at V and 0 bases at J, leaving 16 bases unmatched. Germline V gene sequence: CDR1 SGHNT, CDR2 YYREEE (reference sequence). The CDR3: CASSFGGMTSGDTSTDTQYF. The CDR3 DNA sequence: TGTGCCAGCAGCTTCGGGGGAATGACTAGCGGTGATACTAGCACAGATACGCAGTATTTT.

The rearrangement uses TRBV10-1 and TRBJ1-1; TRBD1 is a possible D gene (5 bases). V was cut by 5 bases and J by 3 bases, with 10 bases left in between. This CDR3 is 13 amino acids long. Germline CDR1 and CDR2: WNHNN and SYGVQD (reference sequence). The CDR3 sequence: CASSNSGYTEAFF. CDR3 bases: TGCGCCAGCAGTAATTCAGGGTACACTGAAGCTTTCTTT.

Concerning this clone itself: Other DNA sequences in the sample encode the same CDR3. The V call is TRBV28, the J call TRBJ1-3; D gene ambiguous. V was cut by 2 bases and J by 0 bases, with 8 bases left in between. The CDR3 spans 15 residues. The germline gives CDR1 MDHEN, CDR2 SYDVKM. CDR3 region: CASSLGQYSGNTIYF. CDR3 nucleotides: TGTGCCAGCAGTTTAGGCCAGTACTCTGGAAACACCATATATTTT.

J is TRBJ2-7 and V is TRBV29-1; D is unresolved. This CDR3 is built from 10 residues. Trimming stripped 6 bases from V and 7 bases from J, with 10 bases between. The germline V gene has CDR1 SQVTM and CDR2 ANQGSEA. The CDR3 DNA is TGCAGCGTGGGCGATAAAGAGCAGTACTTC. Amino acid sequence: CSVGDKEQYF.

The chain employs TRBV10-1 and TRBJ1-6, with TRBD1 matching over 7 bases. Germline V lookup: CDR1 WNHNN, CDR2 SYGVQD (reference sequence). Losses at the gene ends were 10 bases for V and 1 base for J; bases not matched to a gene: 19. The CDR3 spans 19 residues. CDR3: CATTPEGTDTASYNSPLHF. DNA of the CDR3: TGCGCCACCACCCCGGAGGGGACAGATACCGCGTCCTATAATTCACCCCTCCACTTT.

The V and J genes are TRBV2 and TRBJ2-3, with 11 bases identical to TRBD2. The CDR3 runs 15 residues. The germline V gene encodes CDR1 SNHLY and CDR2 FYNNEI. V was clipped by 4 bases and J by 2 bases; unmatched bases: 2. The CDR3 protein is CASSGLAGITDTQYF. Here the CDR3 DNA reads TGTGCCAGCAGTGGACTAGCGGGGATCACAGATACGCAGTATTTT.

The gene calls are TRBV19 and TRBJ1-3; D gene uncertain. Germline V gives CDR1 LNHDA, CDR2 SQIVND (reference sequence). V lost 8 bases and J lost 0, with 8 bases in between. The CDR3 runs 13 residues. The CDR3, as DNA: TGTGCCAGTGGCGGCATCTCTGGAAACACCATATATTTT. It specifies CASGGISGNTIYF.

This chain joins TRBV5-6 and TRBJ1-2; TRBD1 matches at 7 bases. The V gene end was trimmed by 0 bases and the J gene end by 4 bases; junction bases not matched to a gene: 6. Germline V gene lookup returns CDR1 SGHDT and CDR2 YYEEEE. The CDR3 contains 15 residues. Here the CDR3 DNA reads TGTGCCAGCAGCTTGGTGTCAGGGGGTGGCTATGGCTACACCTTC. Its translation is CASSLVSGGGYGYTF.

The V gene is TRBV7-2, the J gene TRBJ2-1, with TRBD2 matching over 15 bases. The CDR3 spans 17 residues. V lost 5 bases, J lost 8 bases, and 10 bases stayed unmatched. Germline V gene lookup returns CDR1 SGHTA and CDR2 FQGNSA. The CDR3 coding sequence is TGTGCCAGCAGCCCAGGACTAGCGGGGGGGCGTGGGGATGAGCAGTTCTTC. Encoded protein: CASSPGLAGGRGDEQFF.

This chain joins TRBV2 and TRBJ2-3; 8 bases map to TRBD2. The V segment lost 5 bases and the J segment 2 bases; nucleotides outside the gene matches: 3. CDR1 is SNHLY and CDR2 is FYNNEI in the germline V gene. The length of the CDR3 is 14 residues. CDR3 sequence: CASSWRGDTDTQYF. The CDR3 nucleotides are TGTGCCAGCAGTTGGCGGGGGGACACAGATACGCAGTATTTT.